This T cell receptor beta chain was captured by sequencing in a study of CD8 T cells in cerebrospinal fluid in Alzheimer's disease (TCRdb year 2020). Turning to the overall study: To assess CSF T cell clonal expansion, the study used two single-cell approaches: plate-based nested PCR sequencing and droplet-based sequencing. The study tested whether clonally expanded T cells were present in cerebrospinal fluid from healthy elderly individuals and from patients with neurodegenerative disease. In the droplet-based CSF analysis comparing patients with controls, there were about 9 healthy controls (around 11,000 cells) and about 9 patients with MCI or Alzheimer's disease (approximately 10,000 cells). A total of 24 samples were covered by the CSF gene-expression analysis, which included Parkinson's disease patients. Here is what the overall study found, with its caveats: In patients with MCI or Alzheimer's disease, the biggest CSF clone accounted for a larger percentage of TCRs than in controls. The EBV-specific clones were neither the most highly expanded clones nor enriched among patients. In pooled data, a highly expanded clone (at least 3% of TCRs) was found in 1 of 10 healthy subjects versus 4 of 6 Alzheimer's patients. The authors cautioned that detecting EBV-specific TCRs in CSF does not establish a causal link between EBV and Alzheimer's disease. The overall clonality comparison included only samples with detectable clones (approximately 11 healthy, 5 MCI, 5 AD, 6 PD).

None of the participants had acute infectious disease, and every participant was in good physical condition. Neurodegeneration in patients was confirmed with biomarkers including neurofilament, amyloid-beta and tau. A live/dead marker was used to sort live CSF cells for droplet-based sequencing. CSF was obtained by lumbar puncture, and immune cells were pelleted by centrifugation at 300g. Each CSF sample was examined for red blood cells, and any sample with blood contamination was excluded. CSF cells were cryopreserved in freezing medium, frozen overnight at -80 °C, and then stored in liquid nitrogen. CSF samples were stored for less than six months before analysis. CDR1 DFQATT and CDR2 SNEGSKA were looked up in the germline V gene (reference sequence). Taken from cysteine to phenylalanine, the CDR3 has 15 residues. This entry has no DNA. On this clonotype itself: Its cognate antigen has yet to be identified.

Preparation of the library involved 10x single-cell sequencing. CSF cells were profiled with 10X Genomics single-cell V(D)J and 5' gene-expression libraries. An Illumina NextSeq550 was used to sequence the CSF single-cell TCR libraries. The published analysis was carried out like this. After V(D)J reads were mapped to the vdj-GRCh38 alts ensemble 2.0.0 reference, the Cell Ranger vdj pipeline was used to analyse the reads. Clonotypes were defined as cell barcodes sharing the same set of productive CDR3 nucleotide sequences. Clonotype information was added to Seurat v3.0 gene-expression metadata to link clonality with transcriptional profiles. CSF cells with more than 1,800 genes, more than 7,500 UMIs or more than 10% mitochondrial reads were excluded. CDR3-beta sequences were compared against VDJdb to identify TCRs with known antigen specificity. Only TCRs with complete alpha and beta chains were included in the network analysis of clone sharing, which used the R package qgraph. TCRdb reprocessed the sequencing reads and holds a single record per CDR3 protein sequence, with no DNA. TCRdb, not the authors, supplied the V and J calls. This sample's listing comprises 500 to 650 distinct CDR3 sequences. The ten largest clonotypes hold about 29% of the sample.

The sequenced sample consisted of cerebrospinal fluid. The V and J segments used are TRBV20-1 and TRBJ1-5. The sequence derives from a human donor with Alzheimer's disease. The CDR3 amino acid sequence is: CSARGALGNNQPQHF.